The 5 T cell receptor beta chains given below trace back to one sample, sequenced in a study of human T cells and chemical hapten exposure. In TCRdb, the RACE reads were re-called with MiXCR into one record per CDR3 protein. The table lists approximately 82,000 distinct CDR3 sequences, less than 8% of them singletons, with 1% to 1.5% in the top ten. Time point in this sample: patch test 2, 6 weeks after DPC sensitization. Treatment reported: therapeutic diphenylcyclopropenone sensitization with weekly scalp DPC. The sample here was whole blood, taken in connection with sensitization to the hapten diphenylcyclopropenone (DPC). These receptors were obtained from a woman under 40 with alopecia areata. Some clones in this sample may be carry-over from other donors' samples.

This clonotype was picked up a small number of times. The genes are TRBV20-1 and TRBJ2-3; tentatively, D is TRBD1 or TRBD2 (5 bases each). V shed 6 bases and J shed 8 bases, with 12 bases lying between them. This CDR3 has 11 amino acids. Germline CDR1 and CDR2: DFQATT and SNEGSKA (reference sequence). The CDR3 reads CSATPGLTQYF. CDR3 sequence (DNA): TGCAGTGCCACTCCGGGGCTTACGCAGTATTTT.

Many counts were recorded for this clonotype. This chain links TRBV6-1 with TRBJ2-2; 8 bases agree with TRBD1. CDR3 size: 16 residues. J lost 3 bases, V lost 4 bases, and 7 bases had no gene match. The V gene's germline CDR1 is MNHNS and CDR2 SASEGT. The CDR3 protein is CASSGRGQGDTGELFF. The CDR3 DNA follows: TGTGCCAGCAGTGGGCGAGGACAGGGTGACACCGGGGAGCTGTTTTTT.

This clonotype was observed many times. This chain uses TRBV5-6 with TRBJ1-2; D may be TRBD1 (6 bases). Germline V CDR1 and CDR2: SGHDT, YYEEEE. The CDR3 length is 14 residues. The V and J ends lost 5 bases and 4 bases respectively, with 15 bases between them. Written as DNA, the CDR3 is TGTGCCAGCAGTATTCCCAGGGGAGCCTATGGCTACACCTTC. This encodes CASSIPRGAYGYTF.

This clonotype was seen repeatedly, ten times or more. This chain connects TRBV20-1 to TRBJ2-3; 8 nucleotides align to TRBD1. CDR1 DFQATT and CDR2 SNEGSKA come from the germline V gene (reference sequence). This CDR3 region has 14 residues. Losses at the gene ends were 5 bases for V and 2 bases for J; bases not matched to a gene: 6. CDR3: CSAPSDRATDTQYF. In nucleotides, the CDR3 is TGCAGTGCTCCGTCGGACAGGGCCACAGATACGCAGTATTTT.

This clonotype was seen at least ten times. V is TRBV11-3 and J is TRBJ2-1; 8 bases are shared with TRBD1. CDR3 length: 15 residues. V dropped 4 bases and J dropped 5; count of bases not matched to a gene: 7. Germline V gene data show CDR1 as SGHNT and CDR2 as YENEEA. The CDR3 bases are TGTGCCAGCAGCTCAGGAGGACAGGGCCACAATGAGCAGTTCTTC. This translates into CASSSGGQGHNEQFF.